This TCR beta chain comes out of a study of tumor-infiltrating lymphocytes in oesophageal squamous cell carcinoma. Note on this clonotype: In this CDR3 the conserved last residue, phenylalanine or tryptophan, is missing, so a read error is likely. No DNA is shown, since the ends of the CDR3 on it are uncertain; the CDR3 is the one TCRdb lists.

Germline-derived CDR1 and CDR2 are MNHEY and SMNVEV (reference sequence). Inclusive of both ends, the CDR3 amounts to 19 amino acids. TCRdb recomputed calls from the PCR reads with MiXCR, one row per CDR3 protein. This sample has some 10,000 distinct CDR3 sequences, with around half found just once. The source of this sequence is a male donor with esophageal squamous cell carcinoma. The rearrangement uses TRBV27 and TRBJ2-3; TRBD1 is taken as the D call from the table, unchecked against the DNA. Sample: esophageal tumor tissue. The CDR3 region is CASSFPNDSFLTMATPSVR.